Sequencing of this T cell receptor (beta chain) was carried out in a study of blood T cell repertoires in COVID-19. Study as a whole: Specimens from acute and convalescent COVID-19 originated in the United States, Italy and Spain. In each case, the material was cDNA or gDNA derived from T cells, B-cell-depleted T cells, or PBMCs.

The table came from immunoSEQ multiplex PCR; TCRdb's copy has only in-frame clones and leaves some out. Of a few hundred thousand clones in the sample, just under 90% are singletons; the top ten hold 2.5% to 3%. Enrollees, roughly 18 to 95 years old, lived in about two dozen US areas. Shortly before study entry, within 2 weeks, exposed participants had met a COVID-19 case. Unmatched junction bases numbered 6, after V lost 6 bases and J lost 4 bases. This CDR3 contains 15 residues. Per the germline V gene, CDR1 is SNHLY and CDR2 is FYNNEI. This chain links TRBV2 with TRBJ2-1, with 10 bases lining up with TRBD1. The clonotype was recovered from a woman between 45 and 65 years old who had been exposed to COVID-19. Sequenced material: PBMCs or T cells enriched from blood (not recorded which). The CDR3 here is CASRRQGAQYNEQFF. CDR3 in DNA: TGTGCCAGCAGACGACAGGGGGCGCAGTACAATGAGCAGTTCTTC.